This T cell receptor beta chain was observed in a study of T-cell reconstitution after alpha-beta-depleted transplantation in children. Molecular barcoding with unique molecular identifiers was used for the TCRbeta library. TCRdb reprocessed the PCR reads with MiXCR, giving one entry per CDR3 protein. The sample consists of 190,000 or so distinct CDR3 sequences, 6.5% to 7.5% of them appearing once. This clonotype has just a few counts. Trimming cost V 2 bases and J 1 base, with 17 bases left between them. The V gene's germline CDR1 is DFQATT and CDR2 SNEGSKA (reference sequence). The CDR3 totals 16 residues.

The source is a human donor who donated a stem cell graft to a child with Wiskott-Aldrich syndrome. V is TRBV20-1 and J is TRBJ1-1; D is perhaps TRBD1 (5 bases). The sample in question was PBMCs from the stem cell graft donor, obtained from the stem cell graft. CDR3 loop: CSARYAKGLGNTEAFF. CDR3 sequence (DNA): TGCAGTGCTAGATACGCCAAGGGGCTAGGGAACACTGAAGCTTTCTTT.